What follows are 26 T cell receptor beta chains derived from one specimen sequenced in a study of blood T cells in healthy people across ages. Alongside a J-beta primer mix, a sample-barcoded 5' primer served in a second PCR lasting about 6 to 11 cycles. TCRdb reprocessed the 5' RACE reads via MiXCR and lists one record per CDR3 protein. The data show about 1.8 million distinct CDR3 sequences, about 49% seen once. The sample consisted of blood. The receptor set was obtained from a woman aged 40 to 55 in good health.

This clonotype has more than one count but fewer than ten. The genes are TRBV28 and TRBJ2-2, with unresolved D. The CDR3 length is 11 residues. Germline V gives CDR1 MDHEN, CDR2 SYDVKM. Deletions cut 3 bases from V and 8 bases from J, with 4 bases between. CDR3 sequence (DNA): TGTGCCAGCAGTTTTATAGGGGAGCTGTTTTTT. Its protein product is CASSFIGELFF.

This rearrangement joins TRBV6-5 to TRBJ2-3; TRBD2 aligns across 8 bases. V lost 0 bases to trimming and J lost 0 bases; unmatched junction nucleotides: 8. CDR3 length equals 18 residues. In germline, CDR1 is MNHEY, CDR2 SVGAGI. As DNA, the CDR3 is TGTGCCAGCAGTTACTCGAGTATAGCGGGGCCAAGCACAGATACGCAGTATTTT. It is translated as CASSYSSIAGPSTDTQYF.

This clonotype was picked up a small number of times. V usage is TRBV7-9 and J usage is TRBJ2-1; the match to TRBD2 covers 8 bases. The CDR3 spans 11 residues. Germline V CDR1 and CDR2: SEHNR, FQNEAQ (reference sequence). With 5 bases clipped from V and 11 bases from J, the junction kept 2 bases outside the gene matches. The CDR3 region is CASSPGGKQFF. The CDR3 DNA reads TGTGCCAGCAGCCCGGGGGGGAAGCAGTTCTTC.

This clonotype was seen more than once but under ten times. The rearrangement uses TRBV6-2 or TRBV6-3 and TRBJ2-7; no definite D call. Germline V gene data show CDR1 as MNHEY and CDR2 as SVGEGT. CDR3 length equals 14 residues. V was trimmed by 6 bases and J by 3 bases, leaving 15 bases between them. The CDR3 here is CASRADAVGYEQYF. The CDR3 region has the DNA TGTGCCAGCAGGGCAGACGCGGTTGGCTACGAGCAGTACTTC.

The genes are TRBV6-2 or TRBV6-3 and TRBJ2-7; either TRBD1 or TRBD2 may supply D (5 bases each). This CDR3 region has 15 residues. Between the trimmed V and J ends, which lost 5 bases and 1 base, there was a span of 15 bases. Germline V CDR1 and CDR2: MNHEY, SVGEGT. The CDR3 DNA follows: TGTGCCAGCAGTCACCGGGACGGCTATTCCTACGAGCAGTACTTC. It yields the protein CASSHRDGYSYEQYF.

This clonotype has just one count. The rearrangement joins TRBV19 to TRBJ2-1, with TRBD2 matching 12 bases. There are 16 residues in the CDR3. In germline, CDR1 is LNHDA, CDR2 SQIVND (reference sequence). V lost 3 bases and J lost 9; bases outside the gene matches: 9. The CDR3 spells CASSMDLAGGSSEQFF. Written as DNA, the CDR3 is TGTGCCAGTAGTATGGATCTAGCGGGGGGGTCGTCTGAGCAGTTCTTC. Full variable domain (rest looked up from reference TRBV19 and TRBJ2-1): DGGITQSPKYLFRKEGQNVTLSCEQNLNHDAMYWYRQDPGQGLRLIYYSQIVNDFQKGDIAEGYSVSREKKESFPLTVTSAQKNPTAFYLCASSMDLAGGSSEQFFGPGTRLTVL.

This clonotype has more than one count but fewer than ten. The chain joins TRBV4-3 to TRBJ2-5; no definite D call. Looked up from germline, CDR1 is LGHNA and CDR2 is YSLEER. V gave up 1 base and J gave up 3 bases, with 12 bases separating them. The CDR3 is 15 amino acids. CDR3 loop: CASSQVSSSEETQYF. DNA of the CDR3: TGCGCCAGCAGCCAAGTCTCCTCAAGTGAAGAGACCCAGTACTTC.

The chain employs TRBV18 and TRBJ2-5; D not certain. Germline V gene sequence: CDR1 KGHSH, CDR2 LQKENI. V was pared by 3 bases and J by 4 bases, with 12 bases between. The CDR3 covers 14 residues. This CDR3 is CASSPWSSGETQYF. In DNA, the CDR3 is TGTGCCAGCTCACCCTGGAGTTCGGGAGAGACCCAGTACTTC. The variable domain in full, completed from reference TRBV18 and TRBJ2-5, reads NAGVMQNPRHLVRRRGQEARLRCSPMKGHSHVYWYRQLPEEGLKFMVYLQKENIIDESGMPKERFSAEFPKEGPSILRIQQVVRGDSAAYFCASSPWSSGETQYFGPGTRLLVL.

The chain employs TRBV11-2 and TRBJ2-3; D gene ambiguous. With 1 base removed from V and 2 bases from J, the gap between germline ends came to 10 bases. CDR1 and CDR2 (germline): SGHAT, FQNNGV. The CDR3 is 15 residues long. For the CDR3, the DNA is TGTGCCAGCAGCTTAGCAACTCTGAACACAGATACGCAGTATTTT. It codes for CASSLATLNTDTQYF.

This clonotype was counted only a few times. The chain recombines TRBV4-3 with TRBJ2-5, with a weak D call TRBD1 (6 bases). From germline, CDR1 is LGHNA and CDR2 YSLEER. V lost 3 bases and J 0 bases, leaving 11 bases between the germline ends. This CDR3 region has 15 residues. The CDR3 spells CASSQGHFDQETQYF. The DNA for the CDR3 is TGCGCCAGCAGCCAGGGACACTTCGACCAAGAGACCCAGTACTTC.

The chain has TRBV6-2 or TRBV6-3 and TRBJ2-3; 9 nucleotides align to TRBD1. CDR1 MNHEY and CDR2 SVGEGT come from the germline V gene. This CDR3 spans 13 amino acids. The J segment lost 14 bases and the V segment lost 0 bases, leaving 6 bases of the junction unmatched. CDR3 region: CASSYSIGQGSYF. CDR3 coding DNA: TGTGCCAGCAGTTACTCGATCGGACAGGGGTCGTATTTT.

The V gene is TRBV7-9, the J gene TRBJ2-1; D is ambiguous. CDR3 size: 17 residues. Germline loops: CDR1 SEHNR, CDR2 FQNEAQ (reference sequence). Trimming removed 3 bases at V and 7 bases at J, with 22 bases between. This CDR3 is CASSLRTDTTPRNEQFF. In DNA form, the CDR3 reads TGTGCCAGCAGCTTGCGGACGGATACCACCCCGAGAAATGAGCAGTTCTTC.

J is TRBJ2-3 and V is TRBV20-1; TRBD2 agrees at 10 bases. CDR1 is DFQATT and CDR2 is SNEGSKA in the germline V gene (reference sequence). With 6 bases clipped from V and 3 bases from J, the junction kept 9 bases outside the gene matches. This CDR3 has 15 residues. The CDR3 reads CSAARSGGITDTQYF. In nucleotides, the CDR3 is TGCAGTGCCGCCCGTAGCGGGGGGATAACAGATACGCAGTATTTT.

This rearrangement joins TRBV18 to TRBJ2-5; D is possibly TRBD2 (5 bases). This CDR3 is 16 amino acids long. Trimming left V 1 base short and J 0 bases short, with 12 bases between. CDR1 is KGHSH and CDR2 is LQKENI in the germline V gene. As DNA, the CDR3 is TGTGCCAGCTCACCACAGATGGGAGCGTACCAAGAGACCCAGTACTTC. Its protein is CASSPQMGAYQETQYF. Drawing the rest from reference TRBV18 and TRBJ2-5, the complete variable domain is NAGVMQNPRHLVRRRGQEARLRCSPMKGHSHVYWYRQLPEEGLKFMVYLQKENIIDESGMPKERFSAEFPKEGPSILRIQQVVRGDSAAYFCASSPQMGAYQETQYFGPGTRLLVL.

The chain has TRBV7-9 and TRBJ2-1; the D gene is possibly TRBD1 (6 bases). Per the germline V gene, CDR1 is SEHNR and CDR2 is FQNEAQ (reference sequence). The V end was cut by 5 bases, the J end by 3 bases, with 14 bases between. This CDR3 region has 15 residues. In DNA form, the CDR3 reads TGTGCCAGCAGCCCCCAGGGGATACTCTACAATGAGCAGTTCTTC. Translating it yields CASSPQGILYNEQFF.

This chain uses TRBV7-9 with TRBJ1-1; 11 nucleotides match TRBD1. Germline trimming cut 4 bases from V and 4 bases from J; bases unmatched to any gene: 5. Germline V gene lookup returns CDR1 SEHNR and CDR2 FQNEAQ (reference sequence). CDR3 size: 15 residues. CDR3 DNA: TGTGCCAGCAGCTATGTTGGGACAGGGGGCACTGAAGCTTTCTTT. Its protein is CASSYVGTGGTEAFF. Using reference TRBV7-9 and TRBJ1-1 for the parts outside the CDR3, the full variable domain is DTGVSQNPRHKITKRGQNVTFRCDPISEHNRLYWYRQTLGQGPEFLTYFQNEAQLEKSRLLSDRFSAERPKGSFSTLEIQRTEQGDSAMYLCASSYVGTGGTEAFFGQGTRLTVV.

The chain recombines TRBV6-2 or TRBV6-3 with TRBJ1-2; unclear D gene. The germline CDR1 and CDR2 sequences are MNHEY and SVGEGT. V dropped 7 bases and J dropped 2 bases, with 14 bases sitting between them. This CDR3 region has 14 residues. The CDR3 region is CASMGGVGNYGYTF. The CDR3 nucleotides are TGTGCCAGCATGGGAGGAGTGGGCAACTATGGCTACACCTTC.

The gene calls are TRBV6-5 and TRBJ2-1; D may be TRBD1 (6 bases). This CDR3 contains 19 residues. The V end was cut by 2 bases, the J end by 8 bases, with 28 bases between. Per germline, CDR1 MNHEY and CDR2 SVGAGI. The CDR3 sequence: CASSYPLTWTAGFNYEQFF. The CDR3 DNA reads TGTGCCAGCAGTTACCCCTTGACCTGGACAGCAGGGTTTAACTATGAGCAGTTCTTC.

The chain uses TRBV5-1 and TRBJ2-4; 9 bases map to TRBD1. J was trimmed by 0 bases and V by 4 bases; bases with no gene match: 17. Looked up from germline, CDR1 is SGHRS and CDR2 is YFSETQ. This CDR3 is built from 20 residues. The CDR3 sequence is CASSPSFGQGIDKAKNIQYF. CDR3 sequence (DNA): TGCGCCAGCAGCCCTTCTTTTGGACAGGGGATTGACAAAGCCAAAAACATTCAGTACTTC.

The chain uses TRBV10-3 and TRBJ2-7; D is possibly TRBD1 or TRBD2 (5 bases each). The CDR3 sequence is 15 residues long. Germline assignment: CDR1 ENHRY and CDR2 SYGVKD. V shed 6 bases and J shed 3 bases, with 18 bases lying between them. Here the CDR3 reads CAIRAPGRSNYEQYF. In DNA form, the CDR3 reads TGTGCCATCAGGGCACCGGGACGGTCAAACTACGAGCAGTACTTC.

The table lists this clonotype with a few counts. The CDR3 is CASSPPRAQETQYF. DNA for the CDR3: TGTGCCAGCAGCCCCCCGCGGGCTCAAGAGACCCAGTACTTC. The chain recombines TRBV7-2 with TRBJ2-5; tentative D call: TRBD2 (5 bases). Trimming took off 5 bases at V and 2 bases at J, with 12 bases between the two ends. Germline V gene sequence: CDR1 SGHTA, CDR2 FQGNSA. The CDR3 is made up of 14 amino acids.

This chain connects TRBV28 to TRBJ2-5; 9 bases fit TRBD1. There are 15 residues in the CDR3. Germline CDR1 and CDR2: MDHEN and SYDVKM. Trimming took 2 bases from V and 4 from J; bases not matched to a gene: 5. As DNA, the CDR3 is TGTGCCAGCAGTTTAAGGGACAGGGAATTAGAGACCCAGTACTTC. Its protein is CASSLRDRELETQYF.

This clonotype was found once. The chain recombines TRBV24-1 with TRBJ2-5; D is ambiguous. The CDR3 contains 13 residues. V was pared by 2 bases and J by 7 bases, with 10 bases between. Germline values: CDR1 KGHDR, CDR2 SFDVKD. The CDR3 region is CATSDSPWGTQYF. The DNA of the CDR3 is TGTGCCACCAGTGATTCTCCCTGGGGGACCCAGTACTTC.

The chain carries TRBV6-2 or TRBV6-3 and TRBJ2-1, with 7 bases identical to TRBD1. V dropped 6 bases and J dropped 3; count of bases not matched to a gene: 5. The CDR3 sequence is 14 residues long. Germline CDR1 MNHEY, CDR2 SVGEGT. As DNA, the CDR3 is TGTGCCAGCAGGTACGGGGACAGCTACAATGAGCAGTTCTTC. It specifies CASRYGDSYNEQFF.

The rearrangement links TRBV19 to TRBJ1-2; D gene uncertain. V was shortened by 9 bases and J by 3 bases, with 11 bases between the two germline ends. This CDR3 contains 12 residues. In germline, CDR1 is LNHDA, CDR2 SQIVND (reference sequence). CDR3 protein: CASRRTDYGYTF. In DNA form, the CDR3 reads TGTGCCAGCAGACGGACGGACTATGGCTACACCTTC.

The chain is built from TRBV6-2 or TRBV6-3 and TRBJ1-2; 7 positions agree with TRBD1. V trimming: 10 bases; J trimming: 7 bases; junction bases outside the gene matches: 6. This CDR3 has 11 residues. CDR1 and CDR2 from the germline V gene are MNHEY and SVGEGT. The CDR3 nucleotides read TGTGCCACTCACAGGGGTGGTGGCTACACCTTC. It specifies CATHRGGGYTF.